Listed below are T cell receptor beta chains from one sample, sequenced in a study of T cell repertoires in cytomegalovirus infection. A single record per CDR3 protein comes from TCRdb applying MiXCR to the reads. This table holds some 270,000 distinct CDR3 sequences, 15% to 20% found once. Sequenced input: CD8+ T cells from PBMCs. The receptor set was obtained from a human donor in good health (CMV status not recorded). Some clones in this sample may be carry-over from other donors' samples. Both conserved end residues are part of each CDR3. D genes are given only for firm matches. Clone size is shown for a subset of rows, as once, few, many or a class of expanded clone.

>TRBV7-8|many|18|TRBJ2-3|TRBD2
CASSLVSSLAGMADTQYF
TGTGCCAGCAGCTTAGTGTCCTCCCTAGCGGGGATGGCAGATACGCAGTATTTT
>TRBV2|few|19|TRBJ2-1|TRBD1
CASSDRTGDPPLPYNEQFF
TGTGCCAGCAGTGACCGGACAGGGGACCCCCCGCTTCCCTACAATGAGCAGTTCTTC
>TRBV28|.|14|TRBJ2-7|.
CASSLDPGFNEQYF
TGTGCCAGCAGTTTAGATCCAGGGTTCAACGAGCAGTACTTC
>TRBV7-6|many|16|TRBJ2-1|.
CASSRGAGESYNEQFF
TGTGCCAGCAGTCGAGGGGCAGGGGAGTCCTACAATGAGCAGTTCTTC
>TRBV6-5|many|16|TRBJ1-1|.
CASSYTRQVMGTEAFF
TGTGCCAGCAGTTACACAAGACAGGTGATGGGCACTGAAGCTTTCTTT
>TRBV28|few|11|TRBJ2-1|.
CASIRGAEQFF
TGTGCCAGCATTCGGGGGGCTGAGCAGTTCTTC
>TRBV14|.|13|TRBJ1-2|.
CASSDGAGSGYTF
TGTGCCAGCTCGGACGGCGCGGGAAGTGGCTACACCTTC
>TRBV5-1|.|16|TRBJ2-1|.
CASSSAPGHRSNEQFF
TGCGCCAGCAGCTCGGCTCCGGGGCACCGGTCCAATGAGCAGTTCTTC
>TRBV25-1|.|16|TRBJ2-1|TRBD1
CASSETRADRVNEQFF
TGTGCCAGCAGTGAAACTCGGGCGGACAGGGTCAATGAGCAGTTCTTC
>TRBV7-8|many|16|TRBJ2-2|.
CASSLVRSKNTGELFF
TGTGCCAGCAGCTTAGTGCGGAGTAAGAACACCGGGGAGCTGTTTTTT
>TRBV10-3|many|15|TRBJ2-7|TRBD1
CAISTPGTGTYEQYF
TGTGCCATCAGTACCCCCGGGACAGGGACCTACGAGCAGTACTTC
>TRBV4-1|.|14|TRBJ2-7|.
CASSPQLTPYEQYF
TGCGCCAGCAGCCCTCAACTAACACCCTACGAGCAGTACTTC
>TRBV7-8|many|17|TRBJ1-4|TRBD1
CASSLEQGGPTNEKLFF
TGTGCCAGCAGCTTAGAACAGGGGGGACCAACTAATGAAAAACTGTTTTTT
>TRBV7-9|many|12|TRBJ1-1|.
CASSGEEIEAFF
TGTGCCAGCAGTGGAGAGGAAATTGAAGCTTTCTTT
>TRBV28|few|13|TRBJ2-7|.
CASSPGQFDRRYF
TGTGCCAGCAGCCCAGGACAGTTCGATCGGCGGTACTTC
>TRBV5-4|.|16|TRBJ2-7|TRBD2
CASSSSELAGADEQYF
TGTGCCAGCAGCTCTTCGGAACTAGCGGGGGCGGACGAGCAGTACTTC
>TRBV6-1|few|18|TRBJ1-5|.
CASSLTGLRYPSNQPQHF
TGTGCCAGCAGTCTTACAGGGCTACGTTACCCAAGCAATCAGCCCCAGCATTTT
>TRBV7-9|few|14|TRBJ2-3|.
CASRSGGSADTQYF
TGTGCCAGCAGATCCGGCGGCAGTGCAGATACGCAGTATTTT
>TRBV7-2|many|19|TRBJ2-4|.
CASTLGPSGNPLAKNIQYF
TGTGCCAGCACCTTAGGTCCCAGTGGGAACCCTTTAGCCAAAAACATTCAGTACTTC
>TRBV2|many|15|TRBJ2-3|TRBD2
CASSEGVAGTDTQYF
TGTGCCAGCAGTGAAGGGGTAGCGGGGACGGATACGCAGTATTTT
>TRBV20-1|once|17|TRBJ2-1|.
CSAREGLDPSSYNEQFF
TGCAGTGCTAGAGAAGGCCTAGACCCAAGCTCCTACAATGAGCAGTTCTTC
>TRBV7-8|many|15|TRBJ2-1|TRBD1
CASSFSDRLVDEQFF
TGTGCCAGCAGCTTTTCGGACAGGTTAGTAGATGAGCAGTTCTTC
>TRBV6-2/TRBV6-3|few|16|TRBJ2-6|TRBD1
CASSPDRAAGANVLTF
TGTGCCAGCAGTCCCGACAGGGCGGCAGGGGCCAACGTCCTGACTTTC
>TRBV7-6|.|11|TRBJ1-2|TRBD1
CASSSGQGYTF
TGTGCCAGCAGCTCGGGACAGGGCTACACCTTC
>TRBV28|.|16|TRBJ2-5|.
CASSPLERGIQETQYF
TGTGCCAGCAGTCCTTTAGAGAGGGGTATTCAAGAGACCCAGTACTTC
>TRBV14|once|19|TRBJ2-3|TRBD2
CASSSKPTTSGGAADTQYF
TGTGCCAGCAGCTCCAAACCCACTACTAGCGGGGGGGCGGCAGATACGCAGTATTTT
>TRBV5-4|few|14|TRBJ1-1|.
CASSLMGTNTEAFF
TGTGCCAGCAGCTTGATGGGGACGAACACTGAAGCTTTCTTT
>TRBV5-4|.|17|TRBJ2-3|TRBD1
CASSKIPLAREGGAQYF
TGTGCCAGCAGCAAGATACCCTTAGCCCGCGAAGGGGGCGCGCAGTATTTT